This T cell receptor (beta chain) is from a study of blood T cell repertoires in COVID-19. Within 2 weeks of study entry, exposed participants had contacted a PCR-confirmed or clinician-diagnosed COVID-19 case. With V trimmed by 5 bases and J by 7 bases, 7 bases remained unmatched. The germline V gene has CDR1 MNHEY and CDR2 SMNVEV (reference sequence). This CDR3 spans 13 amino acids. TCRdb keeps only in-frame clones here, not all; method: immunoSEQ multiplex PCR. The profile shows 320,000 or so clones, 85% of them singletons. The receptor was isolated from a woman in her thirties who had been exposed to COVID-19. The V and J genes are TRBV27 and TRBJ2-7, with 8 bases identical to TRBD2. Sequencing was performed on PBMCs or T cells enriched from blood (not recorded which). CDR3 in DNA: TGTGCCAGCAGTATCGGGAGGGCTACGGAGCAGTACTTC. Translating it yields CASSIGRATEQYF.